One and the same sample provided the 28 T cell receptor beta chains below, sequenced in a study of technical replicates of blood from a few donors. The repertoire was sequenced with immunoSEQ multiplex PCR; TCRdb's copy has only in-frame clones and lacks some. This table has some 70,000 clones, 85% to 90% appearing once. The sample comprised PBMCs. Every receptor here comes from a human donor in good health. Some clones in this sample may be carry-over from other donors' samples.

On this clone itself: Distinct nucleotide sequences in the sample also encode this CDR3. The chain joins TRBV5-1 to TRBJ2-1, with 8 bases aligning to TRBD2. CDR1 is SGHRS, CDR2 YFSETQ, per germline. Trimming took 3 bases from V and 4 from J; bases not matched to a gene: 3. The CDR3 sequence is 14 residues long. The CDR3 region is CASSSSGGYNEQFF. In DNA, the CDR3 is TGCGCCAGCAGCTCCTCGGGGGGGTACAATGAGCAGTTCTTC.

V gene TRBV4-3 combines with J gene TRBJ2-2; D possibly corresponds to TRBD2 (5 bases). The length of the CDR3 is 14 residues. V lost 5 bases and J lost 6, with 13 bases in between. Germline V gene sequence: CDR1 LGHNA, CDR2 YSLEER. The chain's CDR3 is CASSSGMEPGELFF. Written as DNA, the CDR3 is TGCGCCAGCAGCTCGGGGATGGAACCCGGGGAGCTGTTTTTT.

This rearrangement joins TRBV7-2 to TRBJ2-7; 9 bases are a match to TRBD2. The CDR3 consists of 16 residues. V lost 1 base and J lost 1; bases outside the gene matches: 5. The germline CDR1 and CDR2 sequences are SGHTA and FQGNSA. CDR3 nucleotide sequence: TGTGCCAGCAGCTTAGGGCGGGGGGGCCGGTCCTACGAGCAGTACTTC. It yields the protein CASSLGRGGRSYEQYF.

The table lists this clone with a count of one. The rearrangement joins TRBV6-6 to TRBJ2-7; 10 bases line up with TRBD2. Germline values: CDR1 MNHNY, CDR2 SVGAGI (reference sequence). J was trimmed by 1 base and V by 3 bases; bases with no gene match: 6. There are 16 residues in the CDR3. CDR3 sequence: CASSYSRTSGSYEQYF. The CDR3 DNA reads TGTGCCAGCAGTTATTCCCGGACTAGCGGTTCCTACGAGCAGTACTTC.

This clone came up once. The chain links TRBV4-2 to TRBJ2-5, with 9 bases aligning to TRBD1. Germline V lookup: CDR1 LGHNA, CDR2 YNFKEQ. The trim removed 4 bases at V and 3 bases at J, leaving 9 bases unmatched. This CDR3 is 16 amino acids long. The CDR3, as DNA: TGTGCCAGCAGCCCGTACGGGACAGGGCGGGAAGAGACCCAGTACTTC. Residues: CASSPYGTGREETQYF.

The chain is built from TRBV6-6 and TRBJ1-3, with no clear D. The V and J ends lost 2 bases and 4 bases respectively, with 12 bases between them. Germline lookup yields CDR1 MNHNY and CDR2 SVGAGI (reference sequence). There are 15 residues in the CDR3. The CDR3 nucleotides are TGTGCCAGCAGTTACGCAGGCAGTGTAGGAAACACCATATATTTT. Its translation: CASSYAGSVGNTIYF.

The chain joins TRBV6-1 to TRBJ2-7, with D possibly being TRBD1 (6 bases). Germline loops: CDR1 MNHNS, CDR2 SASEGT. The CDR3 has 13 amino acids. Trimming removed 7 bases at V and 4 bases at J, with 14 bases between. Written as DNA, the CDR3 is TGTGCCAGCACCAGGGGAGAGGGTTACGAGCAGTACTTC. Residues: CASTRGEGYEQYF.

The chain couples TRBV11-2 to TRBJ2-7, with 9 bases fitting TRBD1. The CDR3 totals 15 residues. The germline CDR1 and CDR2 sequences are SGHAT and FQNNGV. V lost 5 bases and J lost 4; bases outside the gene matches: 9. The CDR3 coding sequence is TGTGCCAGCAGCCCGGACAGGGGAGAGAGTTACGAGCAGTACTTC. It specifies CASSPDRGESYEQYF.

The genes are TRBV5-1 and TRBJ1-2, with unresolved D. Germline V gene lookup returns CDR1 SGHRS and CDR2 YFSETQ. CDR3 length: 13 amino acids. With 2 bases removed from V and 6 bases from J, the gap between germline ends came to 11 bases. This CDR3 reads CASSLIGEDGYTF. DNA for the CDR3: TGCGCCAGCAGCTTAATTGGGGAGGATGGCTACACCTTC.

The chain is built from TRBV10-2 and TRBJ2-7, with D possibly matching TRBD1 (5 bases). Trimming took 5 bases from V and 5 from J, leaving 16 bases between them. Per the germline V gene, CDR1 is WSHSY and CDR2 is SAAADI. The CDR3 contains 14 residues. The chain's CDR3 is CASSKGAGSHEQYF. CDR3 coding DNA: TGCGCCAGCAGTAAAGGGGCAGGGTCCCACGAGCAGTACTTC.

V gene TRBV5-1 combines with J gene TRBJ2-5, with 8 bases lining up with TRBD2. V lost 2 bases to trimming and J lost 5 bases; unmatched junction nucleotides: 5. This CDR3 comprises 14 residues. CDR1 and CDR2 (germline): SGHRS, YFSETQ. DNA of the CDR3: TGCGCCAGCAGCTTAGCGGGAGAGGCGGAGACCCAGTACTTC. Residues: CASSLAGEAETQYF. Filled out from reference TRBV5-1 and TRBJ2-5, the complete variable domain reads KAGVTQTPRYLIKTRGQQVTLSCSPISGHRSVSWYQQTPGQGLQFLFEYFSETQRNKGNFPGRFSGRQFSNSRSEMNVSTLELGDSALYLCASSLAGEAETQYFGPGTRLLVL.

This chain joins TRBV9 and TRBJ1-1, with D uncertain. V was cut by 0 bases and J by 4 bases, with 13 bases left in between. In germline, CDR1 is SGDLS, CDR2 YYNGEE. This CDR3 is built from 15 residues. The CDR3 region has the DNA TGTGCCAGCAGCGTAGTAGCAGCGGGAGGCACTGAAGCTTTCTTT. Protein product: CASSVVAAGGTEAFF.

The V call is TRBV7-8, the J call TRBJ1-2, with D unclear. The V gene's germline CDR1 is SGHVS and CDR2 FQNEAQ. CDR3 length: 16 amino acids. With 5 bases removed from V and 0 bases from J, the gap between germline ends came to 16 bases. For the CDR3, the DNA is TGTGCCAGCAGCCCCTCGGGTATCGGAGCTAACTATGGCTACACCTTC. It codes for CASSPSGIGANYGYTF.

The J gene is TRBJ1-4, the V gene TRBV4-3; weak D call: TRBD1 (6 bases). Trimming left V 4 bases short and J 4 bases short, with 10 bases between. The CDR3 runs to 14 residues. CDR1 is LGHNA and CDR2 is YSLEER in the germline V gene. The CDR3 reads CASSPQGRNEKLFF. CDR3 nucleotide sequence: TGCGCCAGCAGCCCACAGGGACGTAATGAAAAACTGTTTTTT.

The chain recombines TRBV19 with TRBJ2-7; D not resolved. CDR3 length equals 12 residues. Germline V lookup: CDR1 LNHDA, CDR2 SQIVND (reference sequence). Between the trimmed V and J ends, which lost 7 bases and 12 bases, there was a span of 19 bases. The CDR3 bases are TGTGCCAGTACCTGGCAGCGAATTGCTCCGTACTTC. Its translation is CASTWQRIAPYF.

The chain recombines TRBV7-3 with TRBJ2-4; possible D gene TRBD2, 7 bases. Looked up from germline, CDR1 is SGHTA and CDR2 is FQGTGA. Trimming removed 1 base from V and 6 bases from J, with 13 bases in between. The CDR3 extends over 15 amino acids. The CDR3 loop is CASSLSGGAGNIQYF. CDR3 bases: TGTGCCAGCAGCTTAAGTGGGGGGGCTGGAAACATTCAGTACTTC.

This rearrangement joins TRBV19 to TRBJ1-3; unclear D gene. Germline V gene data show CDR1 as LNHDA and CDR2 as SQIVND (reference sequence). The CDR3 is 12 amino acids. V lost 5 bases, J lost 7 bases, and 9 bases lay in between. Here the CDR3 reads CASSHPGNTIYF. CDR3 sequence (DNA): TGTGCCAGTAGTCACCCGGGGAACACCATATATTTT.

This chain connects TRBV21-1 to TRBJ2-4; the listed D gene, TRBD2, was not tested against the DNA. TRBV21-1 corresponds to a pseudogene. The CDR3 is 18 amino acids. CDR3 DNA: TGTGCCAGCAGCAAAAGAGGAGGGATTGATGGAGCCAAAAACATTCAGTACTTC. Its protein product is CASSKRGGIDGAKNIQYF.

The genes are TRBV27 and TRBJ1-2; D is ambiguous. The length of the CDR3 is 14 residues. CDR1 MNHEY and CDR2 SMNVEV come from the germline V gene (reference sequence). The V gene lost 6 bases and the J gene lost 6 bases, with 17 bases spanning the gap. The CDR3: CASSPSEGRNGYTF. The CDR3 bases are TGTGCCAGCAGCCCCTCGGAGGGAAGGAATGGCTACACCTTC.

This clone turned up a few times. The V gene is TRBV7-9, the J gene TRBJ1-1; 7 bases match TRBD1. The length of the CDR3 is 15 residues. The germline gives CDR1 SEHNR, CDR2 FQNEAQ (reference sequence). V trimming: 5 bases; J trimming: 1 base; junction bases outside the gene matches: 7. The CDR3 sequence: CASSPRGQPNTEAFF. CDR3 bases: TGTGCCAGCAGCCCAAGGGGACAGCCGAACACTGAAGCTTTCTTT.

This clone showed up just once. The chain joins TRBV5-1 to TRBJ2-3; the D gene is possibly TRBD2 (5 bases). The CDR3 contains 14 residues. V was clipped by 1 base and J by 9 bases, with 15 bases between them. Germline V gene lookup returns CDR1 SGHRS and CDR2 YFSETQ. CDR3 DNA: TGCGCCAGCAGCTTGCAGGTCCTATCGGGGACGCAGTATTTT. Translation: CASSLQVLSGTQYF.

The V call is TRBV30, the J call TRBJ1-4, with a weak D call TRBD1 (6 bases). The CDR3 runs to 15 residues. With 2 bases removed from V and 7 bases from J, the gap between germline ends came to 17 bases. The germline CDR1 and CDR2 sequences are GTSNPN and SVGIG (reference sequence). CDR3 in DNA: TGTGCCTGGAGTACCGACGGGGGGGGCAGTGAAAAACTGTTTTTT. It is translated as CAWSTDGGGSEKLFF. Supplemented by reference TRBV30 and TRBJ1-4, the full variable domain reads SQTIHQWPATLVQPVGSPLSLECTVEGTSNPNLYWYRQAAGRGLQLLFYSVGIGQISSEVPQNLSASRPQDRQFILSSKKLLLSDSGFYLCAWSTDGGGSEKLFFGSGTQLSVL.

This clone was observed a handful of times. The CDR3 sequence is CASSRQNTDTQYF. CDR3 bases: TGTGCCAGCAGCAGACAGAACACAGATACGCAGTATTTT. The genes are TRBV6-4 and TRBJ2-3, with TRBD1 as a possible D gene (5 bases). The CDR3 is 13 residues long. From germline, CDR1 is MRHNA and CDR2 SNTAGT. The V end was cut by 6 bases, the J end by 2 bases, with 9 bases between.

This clone was seen a single time. The chain employs TRBV7-3 and TRBJ2-3, with D possibly TRBD1 on 5 matching bases. CDR1 is SGHTA, CDR2 FQGTGA, per germline. The CDR3 is 14 residues long. Deletions cut 5 bases from V and 6 bases from J, with 15 bases between. CDR3 sequence: CASSLGVSADTQYF. CDR3 bases: TGTGCCAGCAGCCTAGGGGTTTCAGCTGATACGCAGTATTTT.

Points on this clone: A junction end diverges from the germline sequence, so it may reflect a read error. This chain links TRBV15 with TRBJ1-3; D gene uncertain. CDR1 and CDR2 (germline): LNHNV, YYDKDF (reference sequence). This CDR3 has 12 residues. CDR3 nucleotide sequence: TGTGCCACCAGGGACTCTGGAAACACCGTATATTTT. The encoded protein is CATRDSGNTVYF.

The CDR3 region has the DNA TGTGCCAGCAGCTTAGCGACTAGCGGGACCGGAAACAATGAGCAGTTCTTC. Its translation: CASSLATSGTGNNEQFF. V usage is TRBV7-9 and J usage is TRBJ2-1; TRBD2 agrees at 11 bases. CDR1 is SEHNR, CDR2 FQNEAQ, per germline (reference sequence). V was clipped by 0 bases and J by 5 bases; unmatched bases: 6. The CDR3 covers 17 residues.

The J gene is TRBJ2-3, the V gene TRBV11-2; weak D call: TRBD2 (5 bases). CDR3 length: 14 amino acids. V was shortened by 7 bases and J by 0 bases, with 11 bases between the two germline ends. Germline V gene data show CDR1 as SGHAT and CDR2 as FQNNGV. CDR3 coding DNA: TGTGCCAGCAACATACTAGGAAGCACAGATACGCAGTATTTT. Amino acid sequence: CASNILGSTDTQYF. Drawing the rest from reference TRBV11-2 and TRBJ2-3, the complete variable domain is EAGVAQSPRYKIIEKRQSVAFWCNPISGHATLYWYQQILGQGPKLLIQFQNNGVVDDSQLPKDRFSAERLKGVDSTLKIQPAKLEDSAVYLCASNILGSTDTQYFGPGTRLTVL.

The chain carries TRBV27 and TRBJ2-7; D is uncertain. Trimming removed 1 base at V and 0 bases at J, with 10 bases between. The germline V gene encodes CDR1 MNHEY and CDR2 SMNVEV (reference sequence). The CDR3 extends over 15 amino acids. The CDR3 protein is CASSLFPGFSYEQYF. CDR3 nucleotide sequence: TGTGCCAGCAGTTTATTCCCCGGGTTCTCCTACGAGCAGTACTTC.